One T cell receptor beta chain is described in this entry. Its antigen remains unknown. Hyperthyroidism was newly diagnosed in patients aged 18 to 65 (duration under 2 months). Criteria for exclusion of patients were uncontrolled infection, other autoimmune disease, pregnancy or lactation. TCR beta CDR3 sequences were amplified from RNA transcripts. Primed by the HTBI set, a first-round RT-PCR was run on the TCR CDR3. One entry per CDR3 protein, called by TCRdb with MiXCR from the multiplex PCR reads. The profile shows 600,000 to 750,000 distinct CDR3 sequences, 17% of them singletons. The data were obtained in a study of T cells in Graves' hyperthyroidism and ophthalmopathy. Study results and caveats: Most clonotypes expanded in thyroid above 0.001 were likewise present in blood. Using 13 V-J features, a model discriminated ophthalmopathy from stable hyperthyroidism.

This clonotype was obtained from a middle-aged man with Graves' hyperthyroidism. Source material: blood.

The CDR3 nucleotides read TGTGCCAGCAGAACCTTGACAGGGAGGAATGAGCAGTTCTTC. This sequence encodes CASRTLTGRNEQFF. This chain links TRBV2 with TRBJ2-1, with D tentatively TRBD1 (7 bases). Germline V CDR1 and CDR2: SNHLY, FYNNEI. The CDR3 has 14 amino acids. Trimming cost V 6 bases and J 7 bases, with 16 bases left between them.